The clone carrying this TCR beta chain came up a few times. The target antigen is unknown. J was trimmed by 11 bases and V by 6 bases; bases with no gene match: 9. The germline V gene encodes CDR1 MNHNS and CDR2 SASEGT. This CDR3 region has 12 residues. The sample belongs to a study of cytomegalovirus exposure and HLA in healthy donors. Study-wide results and limits: The authors confirmed in vitro that a few CMV-associated chains were specific for CMV antigens. Evidence from a later analysis indicated that most CMV-associated TCR beta chains looked HLA-restricted. In an earlier analysis, most TCR beta V segments were productive about 90% or about 30% of the time.

Both 60 Vbeta primers and 13 Jbeta primers went into the PCR. Profiling relied on immunoSEQ multiplex PCR, and the TCRdb table lists in-frame clones only, not all of them. In the table there are approximately 160,000 clones, under 70% of which are singletons. J is TRBJ1-1 and V is TRBV6-1; 7 nucleotides agree with TRBD1. Sequenced: PBMCs. This clonotype was obtained from a woman younger than 45 in good health and CMV-seropositive. The CDR3 is CASSVYRGRAFF. As DNA, the CDR3 is TGTGCCAGCAGCGTTTACAGGGGCAGGGCTTTCTTT.